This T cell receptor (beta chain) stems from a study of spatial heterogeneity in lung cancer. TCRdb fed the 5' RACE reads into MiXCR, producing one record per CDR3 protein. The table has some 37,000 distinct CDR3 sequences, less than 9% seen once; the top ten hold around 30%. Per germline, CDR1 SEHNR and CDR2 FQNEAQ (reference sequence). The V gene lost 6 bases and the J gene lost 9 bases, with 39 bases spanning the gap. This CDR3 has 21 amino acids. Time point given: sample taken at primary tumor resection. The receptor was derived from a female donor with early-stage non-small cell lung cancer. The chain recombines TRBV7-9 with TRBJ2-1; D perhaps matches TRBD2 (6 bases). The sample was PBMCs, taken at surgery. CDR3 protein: CASSSRGPAGGVIRFRSEQFF. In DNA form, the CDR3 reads TGTGCCAGCAGTTCTCGGGGCCCCGCCGGCGGGGTAATTCGATTTCGCAGTGAGCAGTTCTTC.